This TCR beta chain derives from a study of regulatory and conventional T cells in RAG deficiency. Findings and caveats of the study: Omenn patients showed >85% Treg-Tconv overlap and shorter CDR3 lengths. Sorted Omenn CD25-high CD127-low cells may not be bona fide Tregs. Shannon entropy was markedly lower and Simpson indices higher in RAG-deficient patients than control T-cell subsets.

As regards this clone: Antigen specificity is unknown.

Germline assignment: CDR1 SNHLY and CDR2 FYNNEI. V gave up 1 base and J gave up 7 bases, with 11 bases separating them. The CDR3 is made up of 14 amino acids. Only in-frame clones appear in the TCRdb table, and some are missing; sequencing was by immunoSEQ multiplex PCR. Here the sample spans roughly 30,000 clones, 90% to 96% being singletons. Blood CD4+ CD25-low CD127-high conventional T cells supplied the genomic DNA template. The same data also went into a second study, on regulatory T cells. That work states: Amplification used 52 TRBV primers and 13 TRBJ primers.

Sequenced input: CD25- CD4+ T cells sorted from blood. The clonotype originates from a human donor in good health. The genes are TRBV2 and TRBJ2-4; D gene ambiguous. The CDR3 sequence is CASSEEAPENIQYF. The CDR3 DNA reads as TGTGCCAGCAGTGAAGAAGCTCCGGAGAACATTCAGTACTTC.